The clone carrying this TCR beta chain showed up just once. The CDR3 covers 16 residues. Using immunoSEQ multiplex PCR, the repertoire was profiled, and TCRdb retains in-frame clones only, with some absent. Here the sample spans fewer than 150,000 clones, 70% to 80% being singletons. The data are from a study of blood T cell repertoires in COVID-19. The material sequenced was peripheral blood. The genes are TRBV1 and TRBJ2-7; the table's D call TRBD1 went unverified against the DNA. TRBV1 is a recognized pseudogene. This TCR derives from a man aged 65-85 years with acute or convalescent COVID-19. CDR3 nucleotide sequence: TGCACCAGGACCGGGACAGGGGCAGGAAGCCCCTACGAGCAGTACTTC. It encodes CTRTGTGAGSPYEQYF.